This TCR beta chain is from a study of shared clonotypes between healthy human individuals. Study details: Two female and a few male donors aged 18 to 49 were enrolled.

J lost 1 base, V lost 5 bases, and 2 bases had no gene match. The germline V gene has CDR1 SGHDT and CDR2 YYEEEE. The CDR3 runs to 13 residues. CD8 cells regarded as naive lacked CD45RO, were positively chosen for CCR7, and omitted terminally differentiated effector memory CD45RA+ cells. This clone was observed a handful of times. The repertoire was sequenced with immunoSEQ multiplex PCR; TCRdb's copy has only in-frame clones and lacks some. The sample comprises approximately 2,000,000 clones, just over 90% of which are singletons, and about 1.7% rests with the top ten. The chain is built from TRBV5-6 and TRBJ1-1, with 7 bases identical to TRBD1. The sequencing sample was made of naive CD8+ T cells from PBMCs. This TCR came from a man younger than 30 in good health. Some clones in this sample may be carry-over from other donors' samples. CDR3 amino acids: CASSDRANTEAFF. The CDR3 region has the DNA TGTGCCAGCAGTGACAGGGCGAACACTGAAGCTTTCTTT.